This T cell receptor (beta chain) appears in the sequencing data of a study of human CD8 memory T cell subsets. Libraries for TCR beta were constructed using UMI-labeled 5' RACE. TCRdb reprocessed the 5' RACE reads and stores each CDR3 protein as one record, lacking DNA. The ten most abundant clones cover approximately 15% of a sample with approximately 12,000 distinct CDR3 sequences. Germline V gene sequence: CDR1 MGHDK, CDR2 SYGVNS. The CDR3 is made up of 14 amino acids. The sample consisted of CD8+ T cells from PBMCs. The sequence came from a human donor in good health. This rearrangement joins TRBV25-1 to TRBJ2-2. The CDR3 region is CASSEYGRSEELFF.